A single sample gave rise to the 21 T cell receptor beta chains below, sequenced in a study of shared clonotypes between healthy human individuals. Generated by immunoSEQ multiplex PCR, the TCRdb table keeps only in-frame clones and is missing some. The data hold under 2,500,000 clones, with under 97% observed a single time. Material for sequencing was naive CD4+ T cells sorted from blood. Subset described: CD45RA+ positively selected. These receptors all stem from a man between 18 and 35 years old in good health.

The chain links TRBV25-1 to TRBJ1-4; D remains unclear. The germline CDR1 and CDR2 sequences are MGHDK and SYGVNS. V was clipped by 5 bases and J by 5 bases, with 12 bases between them. This CDR3 has 14 residues. CDR3 sequence (DNA): TGTGCCAGCAGTTGGGCAGCAGTAAATGAAAAACTGTTTTTT. Its protein is CASSWAAVNEKLFF.

The chain has TRBV18 and TRBJ2-7; 8 bases fit TRBD1. Germline lookup yields CDR1 KGHSH and CDR2 LQKENI. The CDR3 is 15 residues long. After removal of 6 bases from V and 4 bases from J, the junction contained 11 bases not matched to a gene. The DNA for the CDR3 is TGTGCCAGCTCCCCTAGCAGGGGGGACAGGTACGAGCAGTACTTC. Protein product: CASSPSRGDRYEQYF.

CDR3 residues: CASSEEPVISYEQYF. The CDR3, as DNA: TGTGCCAGCAGTGAAGAGCCCGTGATCTCCTACGAGCAGTACTTC. V and J are TRBV6-1 and TRBJ2-7; no clear D. The CDR3 length is 15 residues. Germline lookup yields CDR1 MNHNS and CDR2 SASEGT. The V end was cut by 1 base, the J end by 0 bases, with 10 bases between.

V usage is TRBV9 and J usage is TRBJ1-1, with 8 bases lining up with TRBD1. V lost 0 bases to trimming and J lost 4 bases; unmatched junction nucleotides: 14. The CDR3 runs to 18 residues. CDR1 and CDR2 (germline): SGDLS, YYNGEE. CDR3 DNA sequence: TGTGCCAGCAGCGTAGTTTGCATGTGGGAACAGGGGGTCACTGAAGCTTTCTTT. Its protein product is CASSVVCMWEQGVTEAFF.

This rearrangement joins TRBV5-1 to TRBJ1-2, with 10 bases matching TRBD1. The CDR3 length is 15 residues. Germline loops: CDR1 SGHRS, CDR2 YFSETQ. V trimming: 2 bases; J trimming: 5 bases; junction bases outside the gene matches: 6. The CDR3 spells CASSLQTGGFYGYTF. DNA for the CDR3: TGCGCCAGCAGCTTACAGACAGGGGGCTTTTATGGCTACACCTTC.

This chain joins TRBV7-2 and TRBJ2-2, with 9 bases that match TRBD2. With V trimmed by 2 bases and J by 7 bases, 8 bases remained unmatched. This CDR3 is 16 amino acids long. Germline V gene lookup returns CDR1 SGHTA and CDR2 FQGNSA. The CDR3 spells CASSLLAGVTGGELFF. The DNA for the CDR3 is TGTGCCAGCAGCTTATTAGCGGGAGTAACCGGCGGGGAGCTGTTTTTT.

This chain uses TRBV28 with TRBJ1-5; 10 bases are a match to TRBD1. The V and J ends lost 4 bases and 5 bases, in that order; junction bases with no gene match: 5. This CDR3 comprises 15 residues. Germline CDR1 is MDHEN and CDR2 is SYDVKM. DNA for the CDR3: TGTGCCAGCAGTTCCTCCGGGACAGGGGATCAGCCCCAGCATTTT. It is translated as CASSSSGTGDQPQHF.

V usage is TRBV9 and J usage is TRBJ1-6; possible D gene TRBD1, 5 bases. CDR3 size: 13 residues. Trimming took 2 bases from V and 11 from J, leaving 11 bases between them. Germline V gives CDR1 SGDLS, CDR2 YYNGEE. CDR3 coding DNA: TGTGCCAGCAGCGTGTCTGGGGGGGCACCCCTCCACTTT. It yields the protein CASSVSGGAPLHF.

The DNA for the CDR3 is TGTGCCAGCAGCTTGGACACGGGTGGAACACCCCTCCACTTT. Translating gives CASSLDTGGTPLHF. The chain employs TRBV5-6 and TRBJ1-6; D gene unclear. CDR3 length: 14 amino acids. CDR1 SGHDT and CDR2 YYEEEE come from the germline V gene. Trimming removed 0 bases from V and 11 bases from J, with 12 bases in between.

This chain connects TRBV7-3 to TRBJ2-7, with D uncertain. Trimming took 8 bases from V and 2 from J, leaving 13 bases between them. Per germline, CDR1 SGHTA and CDR2 FQGTGA. This CDR3 contains 13 residues. DNA for the CDR3: TGTGCCAGCCGGCAACCATCCCCCTACGAGCAGTACTTC. Its translation is CASRQPSPYEQYF.

The gene calls are TRBV9 and TRBJ2-7; 8 nucleotides match TRBD1. Germline V gene sequence: CDR1 SGDLS, CDR2 YYNGEE. The CDR3 runs to 15 residues. The V gene end was trimmed by 3 bases and the J gene end by 2 bases; junction bases not matched to a gene: 7. CDR3 residues: CASSAGQGIAYEQYF. As DNA, the CDR3 is TGTGCCAGCAGCGCTGGACAGGGAATCGCCTACGAGCAGTACTTC.

The chain couples TRBV11-2 to TRBJ1-2; D gene uncertain. CDR1 SGHAT and CDR2 FQNNGV come from the germline V gene. The germline V and J ends were trimmed by 5 bases and 4 bases, with 17 bases remaining between them. CDR3 length: 15 residues. Here the CDR3 DNA reads TGTGCCAGCAGCCCGCGTTCCCGGGCTGGCTATGGCTACACCTTC. Translating it yields CASSPRSRAGYGYTF.

This chain joins TRBV7-2 and TRBJ1-2, with D tentatively TRBD1 (6 bases). V lost 5 bases and J lost 2, with 12 bases in between. In germline, CDR1 is SGHTA, CDR2 FQGNSA. The CDR3 runs to 14 residues. CDR3 in amino acids: CASSETTGNYGYTF. DNA of the CDR3: TGTGCCAGCAGCGAGACGACAGGCAACTATGGCTACACCTTC.

CDR3 nucleotides: TGCGCCAGCAGCTGGACCGGCGGGGCCGGGGAGCTGTTTTTT. Residues: CASSWTGGAGELFF. The chain joins TRBV5-1 to TRBJ2-2, with TRBD2 as a possible D gene (6 bases). Germline CDR1 SGHRS, CDR2 YFSETQ. V was pared by 3 bases and J by 6 bases, with 12 bases between. CDR3 length: 14 amino acids.

A word on this clone: The sample holds other DNA sequences that translate to the same CDR3. The chain links TRBV30 to TRBJ1-1; D ambiguous. Trimming removed 4 bases from V and 5 bases from J, with 11 bases in between. This CDR3 contains 12 residues. CDR1 and CDR2 from the germline V gene are GTSNPN and SVGIG (reference sequence). Here the CDR3 reads CAWTRATTEAFF. For the CDR3, the DNA is TGTGCCTGGACACGGGCAACGACTGAAGCTTTCTTT.

The chain recombines TRBV27 with TRBJ2-7; 10 nucleotides match TRBD1. Germline trimming cut 7 bases from V and 6 bases from J; bases unmatched to any gene: 9. The CDR3 spans 14 residues. The germline V gene has CDR1 MNHEY and CDR2 SMNVEV (reference sequence). The CDR3 sequence: CASKVGDRGGEQYF. The DNA of the CDR3 is TGTGCCAGCAAGGTTGGGGACAGGGGTGGCGAGCAGTACTTC.

J is TRBJ2-3 and V is TRBV28; the D is unclear. The CDR3 is 13 amino acids. Deletions cut 6 bases from V and 4 bases from J, with 11 bases between. CDR1 is MDHEN, CDR2 SYDVKM, per germline. The DNA of the CDR3 is TGTGCCAGCAGGCCGCCGGGCCCAGATACGCAGTATTTT. Translated, it gives CASRPPGPDTQYF.

V is TRBV5-1 and J is TRBJ1-1, with 7 bases aligning to TRBD1. The length of the CDR3 is 14 residues. The germline CDR1 and CDR2 sequences are SGHRS and YFSETQ. V lost 2 bases to trimming and J lost 4 bases; unmatched junction nucleotides: 5. For the CDR3, the DNA is TGCGCCAGCAGCTTAACAGGGGAAGGCACTGAAGCTTTCTTT. Translation: CASSLTGEGTEAFF.

The chain carries TRBV5-1 and TRBJ2-3, with 9 bases identical to TRBD1. This CDR3 is built from 16 residues. The V and J ends lost 1 base and 4 bases, in that order; junction bases with no gene match: 7. The germline V gene has CDR1 SGHRS and CDR2 YFSETQ. The CDR3 bases are TGCGCCAGCAGCTTGACAGGGGGCTTCTCCGCAGATACGCAGTATTTT. It specifies CASSLTGGFSADTQYF.

J is TRBJ2-1 and V is TRBV25-1; 7 bases are shared with TRBD1. From germline, CDR1 is MGHDK and CDR2 SYGVNS. The CDR3 is 16 residues long. Trimming took 3 bases from V and 4 from J; bases not matched to a gene: 9. The CDR3 coding sequence is TGTGCCAGCAGTGAGTACAGGGGAACGATGTACAATGAGCAGTTCTTC. Its translation: CASSEYRGTMYNEQFF.

V usage is TRBV9 and J usage is TRBJ2-5, with 16 bases matching TRBD2. V lost 5 bases, J lost 4 bases, and 5 bases stayed unmatched. Germline V gene lookup returns CDR1 SGDLS and CDR2 YYNGEE. The CDR3 sequence is 16 residues long. In DNA, the CDR3 is TGTGCCAGCAGTGGGACTAGCGGGGGGGCCGGAGAGACCCAGTACTTC. Residues: CASSGTSGGAGETQYF.